A selection of T cell receptor beta chains follows, all from one sample in a study of human T cells and chemical hapten exposure. TCRdb re-called the RACE reads with MiXCR, one entry per CDR3 protein. Of 250,000 or so distinct CDR3 sequences detected, around 7% appear once; the ten largest clones hold more than 0.95%. Source: whole blood, taken in connection with sensitization to the hapten diphenylcyclopropenone (DPC). The source of these receptors is a young man with alopecia areata. Some clones in this sample may be carry-over from other donors' samples. Both conserved end residues are part of each CDR3. The order of the fields is V gene, J gene, clone size, CDR3 length, D gene, CDR3 protein, CDR3 DNA. A D gene is named only where the DNA matches it firmly. Part of the rows lack a size; the others show once, few, many or a class for expanded clones.

TRBV6-1	TRBJ1-5	NA	14	TRBD1	CASSRDRFPQSQHF	TGTGCCAGCAGCCGGGACAGGTTCCCTCAGTCCCAGCATTTT
TRBV7-3	TRBJ2-5	NA	16	NA	CASSLNRDPRGETQYF	TGTGCCAGCAGCCTCAACCGGGACCCAAGGGGGGAGACCCAGTACTTC
TRBV20-1	TRBJ2-3	once	18	TRBD2	CSARDPRTSGGASDTQYF	TGCAGTGCTAGAGATCCCCGGACTAGCGGGGGGGCCTCAGATACGCAGTATTTT
TRBV6-6	TRBJ2-7	NA	15	NA	CASSPLGTSLGEQYF	TGTGCCAGCAGTCCTTTAGGGACTTCCCTGGGGGAGCAGTACTTC
TRBV4-2	TRBJ1-3	NA	16	NA	CASSQDWGAEGNTIYF	TGTGCCAGCAGCCAAGATTGGGGCGCGGAAGGAAACACCATATATTTT
TRBV6-2/TRBV6-3	TRBJ2-1	NA	15	NA	CASSYPESSYNEQFF	TGTGCCAGCAGTTATCCCGAAAGCTCCTACAATGAGCAGTTCTTC
TRBV11-1	TRBJ2-7	NA	15	NA	CASSLARVSTYEQYF	TGTGCCAGCAGCTTAGCCAGGGTCTCCACCTACGAGCAGTACTTC
TRBV21-1	TRBJ2-7	few	14	NA	CASSKANRTYEQYF	TGTGCCAGCAGCAAAGCTAACAGGACCTACGAGCAGTACTTC
TRBV7-9	TRBJ1-1	few	18	TRBD1	CASTLLEGQGATNTEAFF	TGTGCCAGCACCCTCCTTGAGGGACAGGGGGCGACGAACACTGAAGCTTTCTTT
TRBV29-1	TRBJ1-1	many	12	NA	CSVGGRNTEAFF	TGCAGCGTTGGAGGGAGGAACACTGAAGCTTTCTTT
TRBV24-1	TRBJ1-1	few	13	TRBD1	CATSLDRVVEAFF	TGTGCCACCAGCCTAGACAGGGTGGTTGAAGCTTTCTTT
TRBV5-1	TRBJ1-1	NA	13	TRBD1	CASRQGAGTEAFF	TGCGCCAGCAGACAGGGGGCAGGGACTGAAGCTTTCTTT
TRBV5-1	TRBJ1-5	NA	13	NA	CASSQDWNQPQHF	TGCGCCAGCAGCCAGGACTGGAATCAGCCCCAGCATTTT
TRBV14	TRBJ2-2	many	13	NA	CASSRQTTGELFF	TGTGCCAGCAGCCGACAGACCACCGGGGAGCTGTTTTTT
TRBV27	TRBJ1-5	many	16	NA	CASSLLGQYSNQPQHF	TGTGCCAGCAGTTTACTCGGGCAGTATAGCAATCAGCCCCAGCATTTT
TRBV6-5	TRBJ1-3	few	18	TRBD1	CASSYSIRGQGTGNTIYF	TGTGCCAGCAGTTACTCGATTAGGGGACAGGGAACTGGAAACACCATATATTTT
TRBV5-1	TRBJ2-5	NA	15	TRBD1	CATARTGGLQETQYF	TGCGCCACCGCCAGGACAGGGGGACTCCAAGAGACCCAGTACTTC
TRBV6-2/TRBV6-3	TRBJ1-5	NA	14	NA	CASSYDRINQPQHF	TGTGCCAGCAGTTACGACAGAATCAATCAGCCCCAGCATTTT
TRBV6-2/TRBV6-3	TRBJ2-3	NA	13	NA	CASSPDSTDTQYF	TGTGCCAGCAGTCCGGACAGCACAGATACGCAGTATTTT
TRBV7-9	TRBJ2-2	few	15	TRBD2	CASKNVAGVSGELFF	TGTGCCAGCAAGAACGTCGCGGGGGTGTCCGGGGAGCTGTTTTTT
TRBV5-1	TRBJ2-3	few	15	NA	CASSSAGGMTDTQYF	TGCGCCAGCAGCTCGGCAGGGGGGATGACAGATACGCAGTATTTT
TRBV9	TRBJ2-2	few	12	NA	CASRGNTGELFF	TGTGCCAGCAGAGGAAACACCGGGGAGCTGTTTTTT
TRBV7-9	TRBJ2-1	NA	18	TRBD2	CASSPGTSGGVRYNEQFF	TGTGCCAGCAGCCCAGGCACTAGCGGGGGGGTTCGCTACAATGAGCAGTTCTTC
TRBV5-1	TRBJ2-3	many	14	TRBD1	CASRHRQGSDTQYF	TGCGCCAGCAGACACCGACAGGGGTCAGATACGCAGTATTTT
TRBV2	TRBJ2-1	NA	14	NA	CASSGSVVANEQFF	TGTGCCAGCAGTGGTTCTGTTGTCGCCAATGAGCAGTTCTTC
TRBV6-5	TRBJ2-5	NA	14	NA	CASSYRTKQETQYF	TGTGCCAGCAGTTACCGGACAAAGCAAGAGACCCAGTACTTC
TRBV7-9	TRBJ1-3	few	15	NA	CASLGGRSSGNTIYF	TGTGCCTCCTTAGGCGGCAGGAGCTCTGGAAACACCATATATTTT
TRBV5-6	TRBJ1-4	few	15	NA	CASRGRGSGNEKLFF	TGTGCCAGCAGAGGGAGGGGGAGCGGTAATGAAAAACTGTTTTTT
TRBV6-6	TRBJ1-1	many	14	NA	CASSPEHENTEAFF	TGTGCCAGCAGTCCCGAACACGAGAACACTGAAGCTTTCTTT
TRBV4-3	TRBJ1-2	few	12	NA	CASSKGYYGYTF	TGCGCCAGCAGCAAGGGCTACTATGGCTACACCTTC
TRBV3-1	TRBJ2-5	few	12	NA	CASSPGRWTQYF	TGTGCCAGCAGCCCAGGGCGATGGACCCAGTACTTC
TRBV4-3	TRBJ2-2	many	14	NA	CASSQELFPGELFF	TGCGCCAGCAGCCAAGAACTCTTCCCCGGGGAGCTGTTTTTT
TRBV5-4	TRBJ2-3	few	13	NA	CASSVQTTDTQYF	TGTGCCAGCAGCGTCCAAACCACAGATACGCAGTATTTT
TRBV12-3/TRBV12-4	TRBJ2-3	NA	15	NA	CASSPPRGSTDTQYF	TGTGCCAGCAGTCCTCCTCGGGGGAGCACAGATACGCAGTATTTT
TRBV5-1	TRBJ2-5	NA	14	NA	CASSLEAGKETQYF	TGCGCCAGCAGCTTGGAAGCAGGGAAAGAGACCCAGTACTTC
TRBV9	TRBJ1-2	NA	14	NA	CASSVPGAVYGYTF	TGTGCCAGCAGCGTCCCAGGGGCCGTCTATGGCTACACCTTC
TRBV7-2	TRBJ2-4	NA	14	TRBD1	CASSRDLTGGVKYF	TGTGCCAGCAGCCGGGACCTTACAGGGGGAGTTAAGTACTTC
TRBV10-3	TRBJ2-3	few	17	TRBD2	CAISESKASGGMDTQYF	TGTGCCATCAGTGAGTCGAAAGCTAGCGGGGGTATGGATACGCAGTATTTT
TRBV5-4	TRBJ1-3	many	15	TRBD1	CASSLDRGPGNTIYF	TGTGCCAGCAGCCTAGACAGGGGGCCTGGAAACACCATATATTTT
TRBV12-3/TRBV12-4	TRBJ1-4	few	15	NA	CASTLGRNSNEKLFF	TGTGCCAGCACCCTCGGGAGGAATAGTAATGAAAAACTGTTTTTT
TRBV12-3/TRBV12-4	TRBJ2-2	NA	15	NA	CASVSQGGGTGELFF	TGTGCCAGCGTCTCCCAAGGTGGGGGGACCGGGGAGCTGTTTTTT
TRBV7-2	TRBJ1-3	NA	15	NA	CASSLRGTSGNTIYF	TGTGCCAGCAGCTTACGGGGGACCTCTGGAAACACCATATATTTT
TRBV18	TRBJ2-1	few	16	TRBD1	CASSPPEGQGAYEQFF	TGTGCCAGCTCACCACCGGAGGGACAGGGGGCTTATGAGCAGTTCTTC
TRBV3-1	TRBJ2-6	few	17	NA	CASSQDYRVSGANVLTF	TGTGCCAGCAGCCAAGATTACAGGGTCTCTGGGGCCAACGTCCTGACTTTC
TRBV28	TRBJ1-2	NA	12	NA	CASRLTGRAYTF	TGTGCCAGCAGGCTTACAGGACGGGCCTACACCTTC
TRBV11-2	TRBJ2-3	few	16	NA	CASSLSRGLTTDTQYF	TGTGCCAGCAGCTTATCTCGCGGTCTGACCACAGATACGCAGTATTTT
TRBV7-3	TRBJ2-1	few	17	TRBD2	CASSLTSLAGSYNEQFF	TGTGCCAGCAGCTTAACGTCCCTAGCGGGGTCCTACAATGAGCAGTTCTTC
TRBV7-6	TRBJ2-5	NA	14	NA	CASSLTTAKETQYF	TGTGCCAGCAGCTTGACTACCGCTAAAGAGACCCAGTACTTC
TRBV12-3/TRBV12-4	TRBJ1-2	few	13	NA	CASSLVVSYGYTF	TGTGCCAGCAGCCTGGTGGTTAGCTATGGCTACACCTTC
TRBV7-8	TRBJ2-1	many	15	NA	CASEGVGSSYNEQFF	TGTGCCAGCGAGGGGGTCGGGAGCTCCTACAATGAGCAGTTCTTC
TRBV6-5	TRBJ1-4	few	14	NA	CASRQTGSNEKLFF	TGTGCCAGCAGACAGACAGGATCTAATGAAAAACTGTTTTTT
TRBV4-3	TRBJ1-1	NA	14	NA	CASSQGNINTEAFF	TGCGCCAGCAGCCAGGGCAATATTAACACTGAAGCTTTCTTT
TRBV12-3/TRBV12-4	TRBJ2-2	few	17	NA	CASSLFRGTGNTGELFF	TGTGCCAGCAGTTTATTCCGGGGGACGGGGAACACCGGGGAGCTGTTTTTT
TRBV28	TRBJ2-5	many	15	NA	CASSFSPGLQETQYF	TGTGCCAGCAGTTTTTCACCGGGGCTCCAAGAGACCCAGTACTTC
TRBV20-1	TRBJ2-1	few	14	NA	CSASNLNLYNEQFF	TGCAGTGCTAGCAATCTTAACCTCTACAATGAGCAGTTCTTC
TRBV10-3	TRBJ1-1	NA	13	NA	CATATDRTLGAFF	TGTGCCACCGCCACTGACAGGACACTTGGGGCTTTCTTT
TRBV12-3/TRBV12-4	TRBJ1-1	few	13	NA	CASSFGGLTEAFF	TGTGCCAGCAGTTTTGGGGGGCTTACTGAAGCTTTCTTT
TRBV7-2	TRBJ1-4	NA	13	NA	CASSPRSGEKLFF	TGTGCCAGCAGCCCCAGGTCGGGAGAAAAACTGTTTTTT
TRBV10-3	TRBJ1-1	few	15	NA	CAISETGAGYTEAFF	TGTGCCATCAGTGAGACAGGCGCGGGCTACACTGAAGCTTTCTTT